This T cell receptor beta chain was observed in a study of CD8 T cells in ankylosing spondylitis (TCRdb year 2017). Regarding the complete study: The study profiled T cell receptor beta repertoires in healthy donors and ankylosing spondylitis patients to find disease-linked TCR variants. Peripheral blood was sampled, and synovial fluid was also collected from ankylosing spondylitis patients. In total, the full study cohort was made up of 108 healthy donors and approximately 27 ankylosing spondylitis patients. The paper as a whole reports these results and caveats: Some of the motif variants had been reported before in the synovial fluid and blood of reactive arthritis patients, a finding that suggests common disease-initiation mechanisms. The disease-linked clones showed a CD8+ phenotype and occurred at relatively low frequencies in peripheral blood. A TCR beta motif made up of eight highly homologous amino acid variants appeared to be characteristic of blood from ankylosing spondylitis patients. The disease-linked clones were reported to be significantly enriched in matched synovial fluid samples from ankylosing spondylitis patients.

Instrument used: Illumina HiSeq 2500. Quantitative 5'-RACE with molecular barcodes was used to prepare TCR beta libraries. Per the source publication's procedure: A new computational method based on a probabilistic model of VDJ rearrangement was used to identify disease-linked TCR variants. TCRdb reanalyzed the raw reads on its own, using fastp at Q25 for trimming and MiXCR for clone calling, and kept in-frame beta chains. Duplicate CDR3 protein sequences are folded into a single record with the most common DNA and genes. The V and J calls and clone size are TCRdb's, not the authors'. For this sample the table gives around 130,000 distinct CDR3 sequences, of which roughly 17% were detected only once. 30% to 35% of the sample comes from the top ten. The CDR3 runs 18 amino acids, cysteine and phenylalanine included. Only CDR3 DNA remains: 54 bases, in frame from the first base. Based on the germline V gene, the CDR1 and CDR2 sequences are SQVTM and ANQGSEA. For this chain, trimming is 1 base at the V end and 1 base at the J end, and the number of junction bases without a gene match is 15.

This clonotype was seen ten or more times. The antigen it binds to is not known. The input lacks base qualities; no much larger clone sits a single base away. The rearrangement joined TRBV29-1 to TRBJ2-7, with 8 bases matching TRBD1. Material: blood, either unsorted or a sorted T cell fraction (not recorded which). The sequence came from a male donor with ankylosing spondylitis. The DNA sequence is TGCAGCGTTGAAGGCCCCGACGGTACCAGGACAGGGTCCTACGAGCAGTACTTC. It translates to CSVEGPDGTRTGSYEQYF.